The 25 T cell receptor beta chains reported below all come from one sample, sequenced in a study of CD8 T cells in Susac syndrome. Random hexamers were used to reverse transcribe 0.5 to 1 ug of RNA. TCRdb ran MiXCR on the immunoSEQ multiplex PCR reads and lists one entry per CDR3 protein. The sample records 75,000 to 95,000 distinct CDR3 sequences, around nine tenths being singletons. The source material was CD8+ T cells from PBMCs. These receptors were collected from a human donor with multiple sclerosis.

CDR3 sequence reads: CASSYLGQSKGYTF. CDR3 nucleotide sequence: TGTGCCAGCAGTTACCTTGGACAGTCTAAGGGCTACACCTTC. The chain employs TRBV6-6 and TRBJ1-2, with D perhaps TRBD1 (6 bases). V gave up 2 bases and J gave up 8 bases, with 15 bases separating them. CDR3 length: 14 amino acids. Per germline, CDR1 MNHNY and CDR2 SVGAGI (reference sequence).

This chain joins TRBV20-1 and TRBJ2-7; possible D gene TRBD2, 6 bases. The CDR3 extends over 11 amino acids. Per the germline V gene, CDR1 is DFQATT and CDR2 is SNEGSKA (reference sequence). Trimming removed 6 bases from V and 6 bases from J, with 12 bases in between. The CDR3 DNA sequence: TGCAGTGCCCGACTAGTGAGCGAGCAGTACTTC. Translation: CSARLVSEQYF.

The chain carries TRBV5-4 and TRBJ2-5; D possibly uses TRBD1 or TRBD2 (5 bases each). V was trimmed by 4 bases and J by 1 base, leaving 17 bases between them. Germline CDR1 SGHNT, CDR2 YYREEE (reference sequence). The length of the CDR3 is 16 residues. CDR3 nucleotide sequence: TGTGCCAGCAGCACCGCTAGAGGGACCCCCCAAGAGACCCAGTACTTC. Translating it yields CASSTARGTPQETQYF.

The chain employs TRBV2 and TRBJ2-1, with D perhaps being TRBD1 or TRBD2 (5 bases each). Trimming stripped 6 bases from V and 9 bases from J, with 18 bases between. The CDR3 is 14 amino acids. CDR1 is SNHLY and CDR2 is FYNNEI in the germline V gene. The CDR3 sequence: CASSVRRGVGEQFF. The CDR3 coding sequence is TGTGCCAGCAGCGTGCGAAGGGGAGTAGGTGAGCAGTTCTTC.

This chain connects TRBV11-2 to TRBJ2-7; 12 nucleotides align to TRBD2. The CDR3 has 17 residues. V shed 0 bases, J shed 6 bases, and the junction held 9 bases outside the gene matches. CDR1 is SGHAT and CDR2 is FQNNGV in the germline V gene. CDR3 amino acids: CASSLDLRTSGIVEQYF. CDR3 in DNA: TGTGCCAGCAGCTTAGATCTTCGGACTAGCGGGATAGTCGAGCAGTACTTC.

This sequence joins TRBV27 and TRBJ1-1; D might be TRBD1 (5 bases). Germline CDR1 MNHEY, CDR2 SMNVEV (reference sequence). This CDR3 region has 13 residues. Trimming removed 6 bases from V and 2 bases from J, with 10 bases in between. The CDR3, as DNA: TGTGCCAGCAGGAAACAGGATAACACTGAAGCTTTCTTT. As protein: CASRKQDNTEAFF.

This chain links TRBV19 with TRBJ2-3, with 9 bases that match TRBD2. J was trimmed by 2 bases and V by 0 bases; bases with no gene match: 6. The CDR3 runs to 17 residues. Germline CDR1 reads LNHDA; CDR2 reads SQIVND (reference sequence). DNA for the CDR3: TGTGCCAGTAGTATAGATGGGCTAGCGGGATTCACAGATACGCAGTATTTT. Its protein product is CASSIDGLAGFTDTQYF.

The chain has TRBV29-1 and TRBJ1-4; TRBD1 agrees at 8 bases. CDR3 length: 17 amino acids. CDR1 is SQVTM and CDR2 is ANQGSEA in the germline V gene. J lost 1 base, V lost 8 bases, and 15 bases had no gene match. Here the CDR3 DNA reads TGCAGCTCTAAATTGACAGGGGAGGTCGAAACTAATGAAAAACTGTTTTTT. Protein product: CSSKLTGEVETNEKLFF.

The J gene is TRBJ1-3, the V gene TRBV7-2; D is unresolved. The CDR3 consists of 14 residues. V lost 4 bases and J lost 1, with 8 bases in between. Germline V CDR1 and CDR2: SGHTA, FQGNSA. The CDR3 DNA reads TGTGCCAGCAGCTCCTCGGGGTCTGGAAACACCATATATTTT. Protein sequence: CASSSSGSGNTIYF.

This rearrangement joins TRBV4-1 to TRBJ2-1; 11 bases are shared with TRBD2. Germline CDR1 MGHRA, CDR2 YSYEKL. This CDR3 region has 15 residues. The junction had 5 bases not matched to a gene; V was cut back by 4 bases and J by 6 bases. CDR3 residues: CASSLSGRAINEQFF. CDR3 nucleotides: TGCGCCAGCAGCCTTAGCGGGAGGGCCATCAATGAGCAGTTCTTC.

The chain combines TRBV2 with TRBJ2-3; possibly TRBD2 for D (5 bases). The CDR3 totals 15 residues. Trimming took 6 bases from V and 4 from J, leaving 17 bases between them. Germline V gene sequence: CDR1 SNHLY, CDR2 FYNNEI. CDR3 sequence: CASRALVSGSDTQYF. For the CDR3, the DNA is TGTGCCAGCAGGGCACTAGTATCGGGGTCAGATACGCAGTATTTT.

The J gene is TRBJ2-1, the V gene TRBV12-3 or TRBV12-4, with D unclear. The length of the CDR3 is 15 residues. V lost 3 bases and J lost 6, with 15 bases in between. The CDR3 here is CASSFGADSANEQFF. As DNA, the CDR3 is TGTGCCAGCAGTTTCGGCGCAGACTCGGCCAATGAGCAGTTCTTC.

The chain joins TRBV5-1 to TRBJ2-7; tentative D call: TRBD2 (6 bases). This CDR3 spans 15 amino acids. Germline V CDR1 and CDR2: SGHRS, YFSETQ. V lost 0 bases and J lost 2, with 12 bases in between. CDR3 region: CASSLAGTLPYEQYF. The CDR3 region has the DNA TGCGCCAGCAGCTTGGCCGGGACTCTTCCCTACGAGCAGTACTTC.

The table lists this clonotype with a count of one. V usage is TRBV2 and J usage is TRBJ2-1; 13 bases agree with TRBD2. The CDR3 consists of 15 residues. Germline V gives CDR1 SNHLY, CDR2 FYNNEI. Trimming took 5 bases from V and 8 from J; bases not matched to a gene: 6. CDR3 residues: CASSSPGLAGHEQFF. In DNA form, the CDR3 reads TGTGCCAGCAGTAGCCCGGGACTAGCGGGGCATGAGCAGTTCTTC.

This clonotype showed up just once. The chain uses TRBV28 and TRBJ2-5; possibly TRBD1 or TRBD2 for D (5 bases each). Germline CDR1 and CDR2: MDHEN and SYDVKM. The CDR3 runs to 14 residues. The V gene lost 7 bases and the J gene lost 7 bases, with 19 bases spanning the gap. This chain's CDR3 is CASKLGPVSGTQYF. The CDR3 DNA sequence: TGTGCCAGCAAACTGGGACCCGTGAGTGGGACCCAGTACTTC.

This chain connects TRBV27 to TRBJ2-6; no firm D call. The CDR3 has 16 amino acids. Germline values: CDR1 MNHEY, CDR2 SMNVEV (reference sequence). Trimming took off 10 bases at V and 0 bases at J, with 16 bases between the two ends. The CDR3 DNA follows: TGTGCCACTGGACCTATCACCCTCTCTGGGGCCAACGTCCTGACTTTC. Amino acid sequence: CATGPITLSGANVLTF.

The chain couples TRBV27 to TRBJ2-2; a weak D match, TRBD1 (6 bases). The CDR3 extends over 14 amino acids. CDR1 is MNHEY and CDR2 is SMNVEV in the germline V gene (reference sequence). V was cut by 4 bases and J by 7 bases, with 13 bases left in between. CDR3 sequence (DNA): TGTGCCAGCAGTTCCCTACAGGGAAACGGGGAGCTGTTTTTT. Amino acid sequence: CASSSLQGNGELFF.

This clonotype has more than one count but fewer than ten. The chain is built from TRBV7-2 and TRBJ2-3, with TRBD2 matching over 8 bases. CDR1 and CDR2 from the germline V gene are SGHTA and FQGNSA. V was pared by 3 bases and J by 4 bases, with 3 bases of the junction left unmatched. The CDR3 has 14 amino acids. CDR3 region: CASSLAGGADTQYF. The CDR3 nucleotides read TGTGCCAGCAGCTTGGCGGGGGGCGCAGATACGCAGTATTTT.

The chain employs TRBV7-3 and TRBJ2-3; D ambiguous. Germline V gene sequence: CDR1 SGHTA, CDR2 FQGTGA. Trimming pared 5 bases from V and 4 bases from J, leaving 10 bases between. The CDR3 is made up of 13 amino acids. CDR3 sequence (DNA): TGTGCCAGCAGCCAGAACACCGCAGATACGCAGTATTTT. This sequence encodes CASSQNTADTQYF.

V is TRBV9 and J is TRBJ2-1, with 7 bases identical to TRBD2. The CDR3 has 16 residues. Germline CDR1 and CDR2: SGDLS and YYNGEE. The junction had 11 bases not matched to a gene; V was cut back by 3 bases and J by 5 bases. This chain's CDR3 is CASSGSPSGSHNEQFF. The CDR3 DNA reads as TGTGCCAGCAGCGGCTCGCCTAGCGGATCTCACAATGAGCAGTTCTTC. The full variable domain, its missing parts supplied by reference TRBV9 and TRBJ2-1, is DSGVTQTPKHLITATGQRVTLRCSPRSGDLSVYWYQQSLDQGLQFLIQYYNGEERAKGNILERFSAQQFPDLHSELNLSSLELGDSALYFCASSGSPSGSHNEQFFGPGTRLTVL.

This sequence joins TRBV4-3 and TRBJ1-5; the D is unclear. The CDR3 extends over 17 amino acids. Germline lookup yields CDR1 LGHNA and CDR2 YSLEER. V was pared by 0 bases and J by 0 bases, with 12 bases between. The CDR3 DNA reads as TGCGCCAGCAGCCAAGATCGGCCCGGTGGTAGCAATCAGCCCCAGCATTTT. Its translation is CASSQDRPGGSNQPQHF.

The chain couples TRBV2 to TRBJ1-2, with TRBD1 identical over 7 bases. Trimming cost V 2 bases and J 7 bases; bases outside gene matches: 13. CDR1 is SNHLY, CDR2 FYNNEI, per germline. CDR3 length: 16 residues. The DNA of the CDR3 is TGTGCCAGCAGTGAACGGGACAGAAGTAGGGGATCTGGCTACACCTTC. Residues: CASSERDRSRGSGYTF.

The gene calls are TRBV6-1 and TRBJ2-5; D remains ambiguous. The CDR3 totals 12 residues. Trimming took 5 bases from V and 7 from J, leaving 11 bases between them. The germline CDR1 and CDR2 sequences are MNHNS and SASEGT. The CDR3 protein is CASSSTPGTQYF. The CDR3, as DNA: TGTGCCAGCAGTTCCACCCCTGGGACCCAGTACTTC.

V is TRBV7-6 and J is TRBJ2-3; 8 nucleotides match TRBD2. After removal of 5 bases from V and 0 bases from J, the junction contained 10 bases not matched to a gene. The CDR3 is made up of 17 amino acids. Germline-derived CDR1 and CDR2 are SGHVS and FNYEAQ. The CDR3 reads CASSPTLAGGSTDTQYF. DNA of the CDR3: TGTGCCAGCAGCCCCACTTTGGCGGGAGGAAGCACAGATACGCAGTATTTT.

V and J are TRBV25-1 and TRBJ2-7; D is unclear. The CDR3 loop spans 13 amino acids. Trimming stripped 2 bases from V and 7 bases from J, with 12 bases between. Germline lookup yields CDR1 MGHDK and CDR2 SYGVNS. This CDR3 is CASSELGLGEQYF. The CDR3 bases are TGTGCCAGCAGTGAACTTGGATTGGGGGAGCAGTACTTC.